A single sample is the source of the 22 T cell receptor beta chains below, sequenced in a study of post-analysis software for immune sequencing data. General study results and limits: Elevated frequency relative to controls characterized several TRBV segments in patients, TRBV5-6, TRBV5-1 and TRBV20-1 among them.

These TCRs' antigens remain unknown. Unique molecular identifiers tagged the TCR beta cDNA libraries. TCRdb reprocessed the PCR reads with MiXCR, giving one entry per CDR3 protein. The repertoire holds about 180,000 distinct CDR3 sequences, roughly 31% seen once, with less than 1.6% in the top ten. Specimen: blood. These receptors originate from a girl aged 5 to 17 with multiple sclerosis.

This clonotype has a handful of counts. The rearrangement links TRBV13 to TRBJ2-7; tentative D call: TRBD2 (6 bases). CDR1 is PRHDT and CDR2 is FYEKMQ in the germline V gene (reference sequence). Trimming removed 0 bases from V and 2 bases from J, with 11 bases in between. CDR3 length: 15 amino acids. The CDR3 nucleotides are TGTGCCAGCAGCTTAGGTGGGACTTTTCCCTACGAGCAGTACTTC. This sequence encodes CASSLGGTFPYEQYF.

As concerns this clonotype: This may arise from a read error, as a much more abundant clone is one base away. The chain joins TRBV15 to TRBJ2-1; tentative D call: TRBD1 (5 bases). This CDR3 is 13 amino acids long. CDR1 and CDR2 (germline): LNHNV, YYDKDF (reference sequence). The V gene lost 4 bases and the J gene lost 10 bases, with 14 bases spanning the gap. This chain's CDR3 is CATSNSRVGEQFF. For the CDR3, the DNA is TGTGCCACCAGCAATAGCAGGGTAGGGGAGCAGTTCTTC.

In its sample, this clonotype was seen many times. The chain recombines TRBV12-3 or TRBV12-4 with TRBJ2-7, with TRBD1 matching 7 bases. The CDR3 spans 13 residues. V was clipped by 6 bases and J by 4 bases; unmatched bases: 6. The CDR3 region is CASRPTGDYEQYF. In nucleotides, the CDR3 is TGTGCCAGCAGACCTACAGGGGATTACGAGCAGTACTTC.

This sequence joins TRBV12-3 or TRBV12-4 and TRBJ2-2, with 8 bases that match TRBD1. The trim removed 5 bases at V and 2 bases at J, leaving 13 bases unmatched. The CDR3 covers 18 residues. The CDR3 spells CASSVEVGQAGNTGELFF. CDR3 coding DNA: TGTGCCAGCAGTGTCGAAGTGGGACAGGCGGGAAACACCGGGGAGCTGTTTTTT.

This clonotype appeared many times. The chain carries TRBV5-1 and TRBJ2-7; D is ambiguous. V gave up 1 base and J gave up 1 base, with 9 bases separating them. CDR1 and CDR2 from the germline V gene are SGHRS and YFSETQ. This CDR3 has 14 residues. The CDR3 sequence is CASSLSLGSYEQYF. Written as DNA, the CDR3 is TGCGCCAGCAGCTTGAGTTTAGGTTCCTACGAGCAGTACTTC.

The J gene is TRBJ2-3, the V gene TRBV6-2 or TRBV6-3, with D possibly TRBD1 on 6 matching bases. V was trimmed by 2 bases and J by 2 bases, leaving 11 bases between them. This CDR3 contains 15 residues. In germline, CDR1 is MNHEY, CDR2 SVGEGT. In DNA form, the CDR3 reads TGTGCCAGCAGTTACGCCAGGGGCATCACAGATACGCAGTATTTT. Protein product: CASSYARGITDTQYF.

This clonotype was counted at least ten times. The chain combines TRBV7-6 with TRBJ2-1; D is perhaps TRBD2 (5 bases). The CDR3 extends over 14 amino acids. Deletions cut 5 bases from V and 3 bases from J, with 11 bases between. Germline values: CDR1 SGHVS, CDR2 FNYEAQ. The CDR3 DNA sequence: TGTGCCAGCAGCCCAGGTCGGGACTACAATGAGCAGTTCTTC. Its translation is CASSPGRDYNEQFF.

In this sample, this clonotype turned up many times. The chain is built from TRBV24-1 and TRBJ2-7; 7 nucleotides agree with TRBD1. Germline CDR1 KGHDR, CDR2 SFDVKD. V lost 2 bases, J lost 2 bases, and 5 bases stayed unmatched. This CDR3 comprises 15 residues. The CDR3 spells CATSDSNRGAYEQYF. CDR3 nucleotide sequence: TGTGCCACCAGTGATTCCAACAGGGGCGCCTACGAGCAGTACTTC.

This chain uses TRBV6-4 with TRBJ2-3, with D possibly TRBD1 on 6 matching bases. V was cut by 3 bases and J by 6 bases, with 13 bases left in between. The CDR3 loop spans 14 amino acids. Germline lookup yields CDR1 MRHNA and CDR2 SNTAGT. For the CDR3, the DNA is TGTGCCAGCAGTGAACAGGGTGACACGGATACGCAGTATTTT. It yields the protein CASSEQGDTDTQYF.

This clonotype has at least ten counts. This chain links TRBV4-1 with TRBJ2-3; no clear D. Germline assignment: CDR1 MGHRA and CDR2 YSYEKL. V was cut by 1 base and J by 6 bases, with 5 bases left in between. The CDR3 is 12 residues long. CDR3 amino acids: CASSQVPDTQYF. CDR3 sequence (DNA): TGCGCCAGCAGCCAAGTCCCGGATACGCAGTATTTT.

About this clonotype itself: Being one base from a much bigger clone, this may be a read error. The V call is TRBV29-1, the J call TRBJ2-7, with TRBD1 matching over 10 bases. Germline V gene sequence: CDR1 SQVTM, CDR2 ANQGSEA. Unmatched junction bases numbered 11, after V lost 5 bases and J lost 1 base. The CDR3 sequence is 16 residues long. Written as DNA, the CDR3 is TGCAGCGTTACCCATGGGACAGGGGCGCTGTCCTACGAGCAGTACTTC. Protein sequence: CSVTHGTGALSYEQYF.

The table lists this clonotype with many counts. The V call is TRBV7-9, the J call TRBJ2-7; perhaps TRBD1 as D (5 bases). The V and J ends lost 6 bases and 3 bases respectively, with 12 bases between them. In germline, CDR1 is SEHNR, CDR2 FQNEAQ (reference sequence). The CDR3 extends over 13 amino acids. The CDR3 is CASSHFQGYEQYF. In nucleotides, the CDR3 is TGTGCCAGCAGTCATTTCCAGGGCTACGAGCAGTACTTC.

To note about this clonotype: At one end the junction does not follow the germline gene, possibly because of a read error. This rearrangement joins TRBV7-9 to TRBJ2-1; D assignment may be TRBD1 or TRBD2 (5 bases each). CDR1 and CDR2 (germline): SEHNR, FQNEAQ (reference sequence). This CDR3 region has 16 residues. CDR3 protein: CACSLAPGTYYNEQFF. CDR3 coding DNA: TGTGCCTGCAGCTTAGCCCCGGGGACGTACTACAATGAGCAGTTCTTC.

This clonotype was picked up a small number of times. This sequence joins TRBV7-9 and TRBJ2-7; D is perhaps TRBD2 (5 bases). V lost 4 bases to trimming and J lost 3 bases, with 19 bases between them. The CDR3 sequence is 16 residues long. Germline V gives CDR1 SEHNR, CDR2 FQNEAQ (reference sequence). The CDR3 DNA sequence: TGTGCCAGCAGCTCTAAACAGACGGATGGAGGCTACGAGCAGTACTTC. Its protein is CASSSKQTDGGYEQYF.

The CDR3 DNA reads as TGCGCCAGCAGCGTGCCCCGGGACGCCCGCGGGGAGCTGTTTTTT. Its translation: CASSVPRDARGELFF. V is TRBV5-1 and J is TRBJ2-2, with D perhaps TRBD1 or TRBD2 (5 bases each). Germline-derived CDR1 and CDR2 are SGHRS and YFSETQ. The V gene lost 4 bases and the J gene lost 7 bases, with 17 bases spanning the gap. CDR3 size: 15 residues.

The chain has TRBV21-1 and TRBJ2-3; TRBD2 was called by the table and not checked on the DNA. TRBV21-1 is a documented pseudogene. The CDR3 spans 22 residues. The CDR3 DNA follows: TGTGCCAGCAGCAAAGCCCGGTCTGCGGGAGTATGTTACCCGTCGGGAACAGATACGCAGTATTTT. Translating gives CASSKARSAGVCYPSGTDTQYF.

This clonotype was detected ten times or more. Compared with germline, one end of the junction differs, possibly owing to a read error. The CDR3 spells CASSLDTGAETQYF. The DNA of the CDR3 is TGTGCTAGCAGCCTGGATACAGGTGCAGAGACCCAGTACTTC. The V gene is TRBV7-2, the J gene TRBJ2-5, with a possible D match to TRBD1 (5 bases). The germline V gene has CDR1 SGHTA and CDR2 FQGNSA. The CDR3 is 14 amino acids.

The sample holds a few counts of this clonotype. The chain couples TRBV20-1 to TRBJ2-7, with 8 bases identical to TRBD1. CDR3 length: 14 residues. Losses at the gene ends were 6 bases for V and 3 bases for J; bases not matched to a gene: 10. Germline lookup yields CDR1 DFQATT and CDR2 SNEGSKA (reference sequence). The CDR3 sequence is CSAEDRDKGYEQYF. CDR3 coding DNA: TGCAGTGCAGAGGACAGGGATAAAGGCTACGAGCAGTACTTC.

The chain combines TRBV29-1 with TRBJ1-5; no clear D. Germline CDR1 reads SQVTM; CDR2 reads ANQGSEA. Trimming pared 2 bases from V and 4 bases from J, leaving 12 bases between. The CDR3 totals 14 residues. The CDR3 protein is CSVESSGANQPQHF. The CDR3 DNA is TGCAGCGTTGAAAGCTCAGGAGCTAATCAGCCCCAGCATTTT.

This clonotype was picked up a small number of times. The rearrangement links TRBV2 to TRBJ1-2, with no clear D. The germline V gene encodes CDR1 SNHLY and CDR2 FYNNEI. V was cut by 5 bases and J by 6 bases, with 7 bases left in between. The CDR3 contains 11 residues. CDR3 region: CASSPSNGYTF. The CDR3 DNA is TGTGCCAGCAGTCCCAGTAATGGCTACACCTTC.

This clonotype occurred many times. The rearrangement uses TRBV20-1 and TRBJ1-2, with a weak D call TRBD1 (6 bases). Trimming took off 6 bases at V and 6 bases at J, with 11 bases between the two ends. The CDR3 runs 11 residues. In germline, CDR1 is DFQATT, CDR2 SNEGSKA (reference sequence). In DNA, the CDR3 is TGCAGTGCCCCGGACAGCGATGGCTACACCTTC. It encodes CSAPDSDGYTF.

In its sample, this clonotype was seen a few times. The V call is TRBV29-1, the J call TRBJ2-3; D tentatively reads TRBD1 or TRBD2 (5 bases each). Germline V CDR1 and CDR2: SQVTM, ANQGSEA. The CDR3 sequence is 13 residues long. Trimming cost V 4 bases and J 5 bases, with 13 bases left between them. CDR3 sequence: CSVARGRGDTQYF. In nucleotides, the CDR3 is TGCAGCGTTGCTAGGGGCCGGGGAGATACGCAGTATTTT.